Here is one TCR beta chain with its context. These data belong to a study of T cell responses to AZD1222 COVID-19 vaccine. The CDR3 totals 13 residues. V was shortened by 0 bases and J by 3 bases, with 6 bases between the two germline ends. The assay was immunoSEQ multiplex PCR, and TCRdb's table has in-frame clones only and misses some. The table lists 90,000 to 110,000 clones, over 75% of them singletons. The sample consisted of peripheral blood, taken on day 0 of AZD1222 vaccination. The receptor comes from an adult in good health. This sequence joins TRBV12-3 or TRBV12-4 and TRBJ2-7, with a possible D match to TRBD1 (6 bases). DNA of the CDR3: TGTGCCAGCAGTTTAGCGGGACACTACGAGCAGTACTTC. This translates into CASSLAGHYEQYF.